These 9 T cell receptor beta chains were sequenced from one sample in a study of CD8+CD57+ T cells in acquired aplastic anemia. Genomic DNA served as template for TCR beta VDJ and CDR3 profiling. TCRdb recomputed calls from the reads with MiXCR, one row per CDR3 protein. The sample yields about 160,000 distinct CDR3 sequences, roughly 40% seen once. The sample taken for sequencing was sorted CD4+, CD8+, or CD8+CD57+ T cells (not recorded which) from PBMCs. The receptor set was obtained from a human donor in good health.

Points on this clonotype: This may come from a read error, since a much larger clone is one base off. The chain joins TRBV6-1 to TRBJ1-2, with D perhaps TRBD1 (6 bases). V was pared by 5 bases and J by 7 bases, with 11 bases between. The CDR3 runs 12 residues. Germline CDR1 and CDR2: MNHNS and SASEGT. CDR3 sequence reads: CASSQQGTGYTF. In DNA form, the CDR3 reads TGTGCCAGCAGTCAACAGGGCACTGGCTACACCTTC.

This clonotype has at least ten counts. This chain uses TRBV6-2 or TRBV6-3 with TRBJ1-2; D is ambiguous. CDR3 length equals 13 residues. Germline assignment: CDR1 MNHEY and CDR2 SVGEGT. The germline V and J ends were trimmed by 2 bases and 5 bases, with 9 bases remaining between them. CDR3 sequence reads: CASSYAVGYGYTF. CDR3 nucleotide sequence: TGTGCCAGCAGTTACGCCGTTGGGTATGGCTACACCTTC.

The chain's CDR3 is CASSLDWYQETQYF. The CDR3 nucleotides are TGTGCCAGCAGCTTAGATTGGTACCAAGAGACCCAGTACTTC. The genes are TRBV7-2 and TRBJ2-5; no clear D gene. V was clipped by 1 base and J by 0 bases, with 6 bases between them. The CDR3 has 14 residues. CDR1 is SGHTA, CDR2 FQGNSA, per germline.

This chain connects TRBV10-2 to TRBJ2-1; no clear D gene. The germline V gene encodes CDR1 WSHSY and CDR2 SAAADI. Between the trimmed V and J ends, which lost 1 base and 1 base, there was a span of 8 bases. The length of the CDR3 is 15 residues. CDR3 in DNA: TGCGCCAGCAGTGAGTTTGGGCTATCCTACAATGAGCAGTTCTTC. Translated, it gives CASSEFGLSYNEQFF.

This clonotype was picked up a small number of times. Its ends do not fully match the called genes, so a read error is possible. This chain uses TRBV7-6 with TRBJ1-1; D gene unclear. From germline, CDR1 is SGHVS and CDR2 FNYEAQ. The CDR3 runs to 11 residues. CDR3 in DNA: TGTGCCAGCAGCCCTCTCACTGAGGCTTTCTTT. This gives the protein CASSPLTEAFF.

This clonotype was counted once. V is TRBV19 and J is TRBJ2-1; D tentatively fits TRBD1 or TRBD2 (5 bases each). V was pared by 1 base and J by 9 bases, with 7 bases between. Germline CDR1 is LNHDA and CDR2 is SQIVND (reference sequence). This CDR3 comprises 12 residues. CDR3 sequence reads: CASSIGGTEQFF. The DNA of the CDR3 is TGTGCCAGTAGTATAGGGGGGACTGAGCAGTTCTTC.

V usage is TRBV7-2 and J usage is TRBJ1-6; no firm D call. The V gene's germline CDR1 is SGHTA and CDR2 FQGNSA. V was clipped by 6 bases and J by 8 bases, with 8 bases between them. This CDR3 is built from 12 residues. The CDR3 nucleotides read TGTGCCAGCAGGGACGACCATTCACCCCTCCACTTT. It is translated as CASRDDHSPLHF.

This clonotype was seen at least ten times. The chain recombines TRBV12-3 or TRBV12-4 with TRBJ1-2; D unclear. Between the trimmed V and J ends, which lost 3 bases and 5 bases, there was a span of 10 bases. The CDR3 is 13 residues long. The CDR3 is CASSFGVVYGYTF. In nucleotides, the CDR3 is TGTGCCAGCAGTTTTGGTGTGGTGTATGGCTACACCTTC.

The sample holds a few counts of this clonotype. This chain joins TRBV25-1 and TRBJ1-6; D possibly corresponds to TRBD1 (5 bases). Germline CDR1 MGHDK, CDR2 SYGVNS. The CDR3 totals 14 residues. Trimming removed 7 bases at V and 7 bases at J, with 14 bases between. CDR3 residues: CASTTGTQNSPLHF. The CDR3, as DNA: TGTGCCAGCACCACCGGGACTCAAAATTCACCCCTCCACTTT.